The next 17 T cell receptor beta chains were all read from a single sample in a study of blood T cell repertoires in COVID-19 (dated by TCRdb to the early 2020s). The library relied on the immunoSEQ multiplex PCR assay. The clones in this table, taken by TCRdb from immuneACCESS, are in-frame only. Not every clone is retained; where verified, under half of the shortfall comes from an unresolved V gene, and the cause of the rest is unknown. The sample table records about 300,000 clones; roughly 86% of these occur just once. Jointly, the top ten make up over 1.5% of the sample. The source material was peripheral blood. These receptor sequences come from a woman between 25 and 40 years old with COVID-19, enrolled during active disease.

As DNA, the CDR3 is TGTGCCAGCAGGAGCCGGGACACTAACACCGGGGAGCTGTTTTTT. It is translated as CASRSRDTNTGELFF. V usage is TRBV11-1 and J usage is TRBJ2-2; perhaps TRBD1 as D (6 bases). CDR1 and CDR2 (germline): SGHAT, FQDESV (reference sequence). V lost 6 bases and J lost 2, with 13 bases in between. This CDR3 spans 15 amino acids.

This chain links TRBV3-1 (or the pseudogene TRBV3-2) with TRBJ1-2; no clear D. The CDR3 consists of 18 residues. Germline V lookup: CDR1 LGHDT, CDR2 YNNKEL (reference sequence). Trimming took off 0 bases at V and 0 bases at J, with 17 bases between the two ends. CDR3 protein: CASSQEREKLQSNYGYTF. CDR3 in DNA: TGTGCCAGCAGCCAAGAACGGGAAAAACTACAATCTAACTATGGCTACACCTTC.

The rearrangement joins TRBV19 to TRBJ1-6, with 10 bases lining up with TRBD1. The CDR3 totals 17 residues. The ends lost 2 bases at V and 9 bases at J; junction bases unmatched: 10. CDR1 and CDR2 (germline): LNHDA, SQIVND (reference sequence). This CDR3 reads CASSIYSTGGYGSPLHF. The CDR3 DNA follows: TGTGCCAGTAGTATATACTCGACAGGGGGCTATGGTTCACCCCTCCACTTT.

The V and J genes are TRBV2 and TRBJ1-5, with D possibly being TRBD1 (5 bases). The germline gives CDR1 SNHLY, CDR2 FYNNEI. This CDR3 is 13 amino acids long. Trimming removed 6 bases at V and 3 bases at J, with 9 bases between. DNA of the CDR3: TGTGCCAGCAGATGGGACTTCAATCAGCCCCAGCATTTT. This encodes CASRWDFNQPQHF.

V and J are TRBV4-1 and TRBJ2-2; D might be TRBD2 (6 bases). The V gene's germline CDR1 is MGHRA and CDR2 YSYEKL. The V and J ends lost 4 bases and 0 bases respectively, with 12 bases between them. This CDR3 contains 16 residues. CDR3 sequence reads: CASSPAGTSNTGELFF. In nucleotides, the CDR3 is TGCGCCAGCAGCCCCGCAGGGACTTCGAACACCGGGGAGCTGTTTTTT.

V is TRBV5-6 and J is TRBJ1-1; D is uncertain. This CDR3 is built from 13 residues. The V and J ends lost 1 base and 8 bases respectively, with 12 bases between them. Germline CDR1 and CDR2: SGHDT and YYEEEE. In nucleotides, the CDR3 is TGTGCCAGCAGCTTGACTTCCAGAGCGGAAGCTTTCTTT. Translation: CASSLTSRAEAFF. Looking up the rest from reference TRBV5-6 and TRBJ1-1 gives the full variable domain: DAGVTQSPTHLIKTRGQQVTLRCSPKSGHDTVSWYQQALGQGPQFIFQYYEEEERQRGNFPDRFSGHQFPNYSSELNVNALLLGDSALYLCASSLTSRAEAFFGQGTRLTVV.

The gene calls are TRBV7-2 and TRBJ1-5; D is uncertain. Trimming cost V 1 base and J 5 bases, with 9 bases left between them. The CDR3 is 14 amino acids. Germline CDR1 SGHTA, CDR2 FQGNSA. The CDR3, as DNA: TGTGCCAGCAGCTTAGACAGTGGTCATCAGCCCCAGCATTTT. Translated, it gives CASSLDSGHQPQHF.

The rearrangement links TRBV12-5 to TRBJ1-1, with D unresolved. CDR1 is LGHNT and CDR2 is FRNRAP in the germline V gene. Trimming left V 3 bases short and J 4 bases short, with 18 bases between. CDR3 length equals 16 residues. CDR3 nucleotides: TGTGCTAGTGGTTTTGAGAAAGGAGCCCCCCCCACTGAAGCTTTCTTT. Encoded protein: CASGFEKGAPPTEAFF. Full variable domain (missing parts from reference TRBV12-5 and TRBJ1-1): DARVTQTPRHKVTEMGQEVTMRCQPILGHNTVFWYRQTMMQGLELLAYFRNRAPLDDSGMPKDRFSAEMPDATLATLKIQPSEPRDSAVYFCASGFEKGAPPTEAFFGQGTRLTVV.

The rearrangement uses TRBV7-2 and TRBJ2-2; TRBD1 agrees at 7 bases. Germline V gene lookup returns CDR1 SGHTA and CDR2 FQGNSA. V lost 5 bases to trimming and J lost 1 base; unmatched junction nucleotides: 4. The CDR3 totals 15 residues. The CDR3 loop reads CASSPRTGNTGELFF. CDR3 DNA sequence: TGTGCCAGCAGCCCCCGGACAGGGAACACCGGGGAGCTGTTTTTT.

The chain uses TRBV4-1 and TRBJ2-7, with 10 nucleotides matching TRBD2. The germline CDR1 and CDR2 sequences are MGHRA and YSYEKL. The trim removed 1 base at V and 2 bases at J, leaving 8 bases unmatched. The CDR3 contains 17 residues. CDR3 sequence reads: CASSQGSGGFTTYEQYF. CDR3 DNA sequence: TGCGCCAGCAGCCAAGGTAGCGGGGGGTTCACTACCTACGAGCAGTACTTC.

The V gene is TRBV7-8, the J gene TRBJ1-3; D not certain. The CDR3 totals 18 residues. CDR1 is SGHVS and CDR2 is FQNEAQ in the germline V gene. Trimming removed 3 bases from V and 5 bases from J, with 23 bases in between. CDR3 protein: CASSLVPGMAVNRNTIYF. In DNA, the CDR3 is TGTGCCAGCAGCTTGGTTCCCGGGATGGCGGTCAACCGAAACACCATATATTTT.

The rearrangement links TRBV3-1 (or the pseudogene TRBV3-2) to TRBJ1-2, with D possibly TRBD1 on 5 matching bases. Between the trimmed V and J ends, which lost 1 base and 3 bases, there was a span of 12 bases. The germline CDR1 and CDR2 sequences are LGHDT and YNNKEL (reference sequence). The CDR3 spans 15 residues. CDR3 in DNA: TGTGCCAGCAGCCAAGTTTCGACAGAAGACTATGGCTACACCTTC. Translation: CASSQVSTEDYGYTF.

The chain employs TRBV10-3 and TRBJ1-5; 7 bases line up with TRBD1. Germline V gives CDR1 ENHRY, CDR2 SYGVKD. V dropped 4 bases and J dropped 4; count of bases not matched to a gene: 7. The CDR3 contains 15 residues. The CDR3 is CAISGAWDRNQPQHF. As DNA, the CDR3 is TGTGCCATCAGTGGCGCCTGGGACAGAAATCAGCCCCAGCATTTT.

The chain carries TRBV7-9 and TRBJ1-6; D might be TRBD1 (5 bases). Germline V gene lookup returns CDR1 SEHNR and CDR2 FQNEAQ (reference sequence). The CDR3 contains 15 residues. Trimming shortened V by 6 bases and J by 2 bases, and 11 bases separated the two germline ends. CDR3 protein: CASSPGGPYNSPLHF. The CDR3 DNA follows: TGTGCCAGCAGTCCGGGGGGTCCCTATAATTCACCCCTCCACTTT. The entire variable domain, with the rest obtained from reference TRBV7-9 and TRBJ1-6, is as follows: DTGVSQNPRHKITKRGQNVTFRCDPISEHNRLYWYRQTLGQGPEFLTYFQNEAQLEKSRLLSDRFSAERPKGSFSTLEIQRTEQGDSAMYLCASSPGGPYNSPLHFGNGTRLTVT.

The CDR3 sequence is CASRTGSNTEAFF. The DNA of the CDR3 is TGCGCCAGCAGAACCGGTTCGAACACTGAAGCTTTCTTT. The chain employs TRBV5-1 and TRBJ1-1; D remains unclear. Germline V CDR1 and CDR2: SGHRS, YFSETQ. The V end lost 5 bases, the J end lost 1 base, and 9 bases lay between the germline ends. The CDR3 length is 13 residues.

The CDR3 protein is CASSMDRGFGEAFF. The CDR3 DNA is TGTGCCAGCAGTATGGACCGGGGATTTGGTGAAGCTTTCTTT. The V and J genes are TRBV27 and TRBJ1-1; the D is unclear. Deletions cut 5 bases from V and 7 bases from J, with 17 bases between. The CDR3 runs 14 residues. Germline-derived CDR1 and CDR2 are MNHEY and SMNVEV (reference sequence).

The chain links TRBV7-2 to TRBJ1-2, with unresolved D. The CDR3 extends over 14 amino acids. V gave up 5 bases and J gave up 4 bases, with 14 bases separating them. The V gene's germline CDR1 is SGHTA and CDR2 FQGNSA. CDR3 in DNA: TGTGCCAGCAGCACAGCTAACTTCGGCTATGGCTACACCTTC. It yields the protein CASSTANFGYGYTF.